This T cell receptor (beta chain) was retrieved from a study of healthy donors' naive CD4 and CD8 T cells. Overall study findings and caveats: Possible naive T cell homeostatic proliferation bias remained unaddressed. Naive CD4+ and CD8+ cells reportedly differed in usage of most V and J genes. Positive CDR3 charge linked to CD4+ cells, negative to CD8+ cells.

The CDR3 sequence is 14 residues long. Deletions cut 4 bases from V and 6 bases from J, with 15 bases between. The V gene's germline CDR1 is SEHNR and CDR2 FQNEAQ (reference sequence). Concerning this clonotype itself: As yet, its antigen is unknown.

Each TCR library used 500 ng of total RNA and a linear amplification protocol. MiXCR was run by TCRdb on the reads, yielding one entry per CDR3 protein. This table holds around 180,000 distinct CDR3 sequences, 65% to 75% found once. Sequenced material: naive CD4+ and CD8+ T cells sorted from blood, pooled from several donors. This TCR was recovered from a pool of human donors in good health; the sample pools cells from several healthy donors. The chain couples TRBV7-9 to TRBJ1-1, with D unclear. The CDR3 sequence: CASSSKQFPAEAFF. CDR3 coding DNA: TGTGCCAGCAGCTCGAAACAGTTTCCCGCTGAAGCTTTCTTT.